Each of the 21 T cell receptor beta chains below was sequenced from the same sample in a study of memory CD4+ T cells and cytomegalovirus serostatus (dated by TCRdb to the late 2010s). Single viable CD3+CD4+CD8-CD45RO+ cells were sorted as memory CD4+ T cells on a FACSAria II. The library was prepared using the immunoSEQ multiplex PCR assay. What TCRdb holds here is the immuneACCESS table cut down to in-frame rearrangements. Part of the clones is not present; checked against another copy, under half of the missing clones reflect an unresolved V gene, and the others are unexplained. The sample records 56,000 or so clones, around three quarters of which are singletons. The top ten clones comprise around 0.53% of the sample. The sample comprised memory CD4+ T cells from blood. These receptors all stem from an adult in good health and CMV-seronegative. Some clones in this sample may be carry-over from other donors' samples.

The J gene is TRBJ1-3, the V gene TRBV6-6; D gene unclear. V dropped 4 bases and J dropped 3 bases, with 10 bases sitting between them. Germline V gene data show CDR1 as MNHNY and CDR2 as SVGAGI (reference sequence). The CDR3 has 14 residues. CDR3 DNA sequence: TGTGCCAGCAGTTCCCCCCGTAATGGAAACACCATATATTTT. It codes for CASSSPRNGNTIYF.

This chain links TRBV27 with TRBJ1-1; maybe TRBD1 (5 bases). This CDR3 has 15 residues. V lost 8 bases and J 2 bases, leaving 18 bases between the germline ends. Germline V gene data show CDR1 as MNHEY and CDR2 as SMNVEV (reference sequence). CDR3 region: CASGSPWGSNTEAFF. The CDR3 nucleotides are TGTGCCAGCGGCTCCCCGTGGGGCTCAAACACTGAAGCTTTCTTT.

A few counts support this clone. The chain uses TRBV28 and TRBJ1-2; a possible D gene is TRBD1 (5 bases). V shed 7 bases and J shed 4 bases, with 16 bases lying between them. The CDR3 extends over 14 amino acids. In germline, CDR1 is MDHEN, CDR2 SYDVKM. The CDR3 sequence: CASKGIQDRYGYTF. The CDR3 DNA reads TGTGCCAGCAAGGGGATTCAGGATCGCTATGGCTACACCTTC.

The genes are TRBV19 and TRBJ1-2; TRBD1 is a possible D gene (6 bases). The CDR3 spans 14 residues. V shed 8 bases and J shed 8 bases, with 21 bases lying between them. The germline CDR1 and CDR2 sequences are LNHDA and SQIVND (reference sequence). The CDR3 region is CASENRDHLLGYTF. The CDR3 DNA reads as TGTGCCAGTGAAAACAGGGACCACCTGCTCGGCTACACCTTC.

This rearrangement joins TRBV12-2 to TRBJ2-2; the table's D call of TRBD2 was not tested on the DNA. TRBV12-2 is a recognized pseudogene. The CDR3 loop spans 16 amino acids. The chain's CDR3 is CASRSWTSGCTGELFF. CDR3 in DNA: TGTGCAAGTCGCTCCTGGACTAGCGGTTGTACCGGGGAGCTGTTTTTT.

The chain couples TRBV20-1 to TRBJ2-7; D may be TRBD2 (5 bases). Germline V gene lookup returns CDR1 DFQATT and CDR2 SNEGSKA (reference sequence). Trimming took 4 bases from V and 9 from J, leaving 13 bases between them. The length of the CDR3 is 11 residues. CDR3 bases: TGCAGTGCTATCGAGGAGGTCGGGCAGTACTTC. This sequence encodes CSAIEEVGQYF.

This clone has just one count. J is TRBJ1-4 and V is TRBV5-1; D unclear. CDR1 and CDR2 from the germline V gene are SGHRS and YFSETQ. Trimming took off 4 bases at V and 0 bases at J, with 4 bases between the two ends. This CDR3 is built from 13 residues. CDR3 amino acids: CASSRTTNEKLFF. The CDR3 nucleotides read TGCGCCAGCAGCCGTACAACTAATGAAAAACTGTTTTTT.

In its sample, this clone was seen a few times. This chain connects TRBV7-2 to TRBJ1-1; 8 nucleotides line up with TRBD1. Trimming took 8 bases from V and 8 from J; bases not matched to a gene: 16. Germline V gives CDR1 SGHTA, CDR2 FQGNSA. This CDR3 is 15 amino acids long. The CDR3 protein is CASARGDRRRGEAFF. The CDR3 region has the DNA TGTGCCAGCGCTCGCGGGGACAGGCGACGCGGGGAAGCTTTCTTT.

This chain connects TRBV28 to TRBJ1-5, with D maybe TRBD1 (5 bases). V lost 6 bases and J lost 7, with 10 bases in between. In germline, CDR1 is MDHEN, CDR2 SYDVKM. The CDR3 is made up of 12 amino acids. CDR3 nucleotide sequence: TGTGCCAGCAGGGGGGGAAGACAGCCCCAGCATTTT. This gives the protein CASRGGRQPQHF.

The V and J genes are TRBV29-1 and TRBJ2-7, with 9 nucleotides matching TRBD1. V was pared by 6 bases and J by 5 bases, with 5 bases of the junction left unmatched. This CDR3 is built from 12 residues. Germline V gene lookup returns CDR1 SQVTM and CDR2 ANQGSEA. The chain's CDR3 is CSVGTGRNEQYF. The CDR3 DNA follows: TGCAGCGTGGGGACAGGGCGGAACGAGCAGTACTTC.

This clone was detected once. This chain joins TRBV2 and TRBJ2-3, with 8 bases that match TRBD2. The CDR3 is made up of 14 amino acids. The junction had 17 bases not matched to a gene; V was cut back by 8 bases and J by 13 bases. Germline-derived CDR1 and CDR2 are SNHLY and FYNNEI. CDR3 in DNA: TGTGCCAGCCAGAGACTAGCGACTTCCCCAGGGAAGTATTTT. As protein: CASQRLATSPGKYF.

CDR3 sequence: CASRWTGQETQYF. In DNA form, the CDR3 reads TGCGCCAGCAGATGGACAGGCCAAGAGACCCAGTACTTC. The chain links TRBV5-1 to TRBJ2-5; 7 positions match TRBD1. Germline V gives CDR1 SGHRS, CDR2 YFSETQ. Unmatched junction bases numbered 2, after V lost 5 bases and J lost 1 base. The CDR3 consists of 13 residues.

The chain uses TRBV5-4 and TRBJ1-1, with TRBD1 matching 7 bases. The junction had 5 bases not matched to a gene; V was cut back by 5 bases and J by 1 base. Germline V gives CDR1 SGHNT, CDR2 YYREEE (reference sequence). The CDR3 has 14 residues. CDR3 bases: TGTGCCAGCAGACGGGACAGAAAGAACACTGAAGCTTTCTTT. Amino acid sequence: CASRRDRKNTEAFF. The whole variable domain, remainder taken from reference TRBV5-4 and TRBJ1-1, is ETGVTQSPTHLIKTRGQQVTLRCSSQSGHNTVSWYQQALGQGPQFIFQYYREEENGRGNFPPRFSGLQFPNYSSELNVNALELDDSALYLCASRRDRKNTEAFFGQGTRLTVV.

This clone was picked up one time. Distinct nucleotide sequences in the sample also encode this CDR3. The chain employs TRBV6-6 and TRBJ1-2; D gene ambiguous. Trimming cost V 6 bases and J 2 bases, with 10 bases left between them. Germline CDR1 MNHNY, CDR2 SVGAGI (reference sequence). CDR3 length equals 13 residues. DNA of the CDR3: TGTGCCAGCAGCCCGACGGGGAACTATGGCTACACCTTC. Residues: CASSPTGNYGYTF.

The gene calls are TRBV6-5 and TRBJ1-5; D unresolved. Trimming removed 5 bases from V and 3 bases from J, with 11 bases in between. This CDR3 is built from 14 residues. Germline assignment: CDR1 MNHEY and CDR2 SVGAGI. CDR3 in DNA: TGTGCCAGCAGTCCTCGGGCATCCAATCAGCCCCAGCATTTT. This encodes CASSPRASNQPQHF.

J is TRBJ1-2 and V is TRBV4-1; D gene unclear. V gave up 1 base and J gave up 7 bases, with 10 bases separating them. CDR1 is MGHRA and CDR2 is YSYEKL in the germline V gene. CDR3 length equals 13 residues. The CDR3, as DNA: TGCGCCAGCAGCCAAGTACTAATTTCTGGCTACACCTTC. The encoded protein is CASSQVLISGYTF.

The V and J genes are TRBV11-3 and TRBJ2-1; D is undetermined. Germline CDR1 reads SGHNT; CDR2 reads YENEEA. V was clipped by 5 bases and J by 1 base, with 12 bases between them. The CDR3 contains 15 residues. The CDR3 here is CASSPMVGSYNEQFF. CDR3 coding DNA: TGTGCCAGCAGCCCCATGGTAGGTTCCTACAATGAGCAGTTCTTC.

This clone was seen once. The rearrangement links TRBV7-9 to TRBJ2-1; 7 bases match TRBD1. CDR1 and CDR2 from the germline V gene are SEHNR and FQNEAQ (reference sequence). This CDR3 is 15 amino acids long. Trimming took 1 base from V and 9 from J; bases not matched to a gene: 9. The CDR3 nucleotides are TGTGCCAGCAGCTTAGTCGGTACAGGGGCAGGTGAGCAGTTCTTC. Amino acid sequence: CASSLVGTGAGEQFF.

This clone has just one count. V gene TRBV28 combines with J gene TRBJ1-2, with D perhaps matching TRBD1 (5 bases). Germline values: CDR1 MDHEN, CDR2 SYDVKM. The CDR3 is 15 residues long. Between the trimmed V and J ends, which lost 2 bases and 2 bases, there was a span of 12 bases. The CDR3, as DNA: TGTGCCAGCAGTTTAGGGGCAGGAAAAAACTATGGCTACACCTTC. Protein: CASSLGAGKNYGYTF.

V and J are TRBV6-1 and TRBJ2-2, with a tentative D call TRBD1 (5 bases). This CDR3 is built from 14 residues. V was clipped by 6 bases and J by 1 base, with 9 bases between them. Germline CDR1 MNHNS, CDR2 SASEGT. The DNA for the CDR3 is TGTGCCAGCAGAGGGGAAGTGAACACCGGGGAGCTGTTTTTT. This codes for CASRGEVNTGELFF.

The chain has TRBV30 and TRBJ1-6; tentative D call: TRBD1 (6 bases). The CDR3 covers 13 residues. The germline gives CDR1 GTSNPN, CDR2 SVGIG (reference sequence). V lost 4 bases to trimming and J lost 8 bases, with 12 bases between them. DNA for the CDR3: TGTGCCTGGAATTTACAGGGCGATTCACCCCTCCACTTT. Its protein product is CAWNLQGDSPLHF.